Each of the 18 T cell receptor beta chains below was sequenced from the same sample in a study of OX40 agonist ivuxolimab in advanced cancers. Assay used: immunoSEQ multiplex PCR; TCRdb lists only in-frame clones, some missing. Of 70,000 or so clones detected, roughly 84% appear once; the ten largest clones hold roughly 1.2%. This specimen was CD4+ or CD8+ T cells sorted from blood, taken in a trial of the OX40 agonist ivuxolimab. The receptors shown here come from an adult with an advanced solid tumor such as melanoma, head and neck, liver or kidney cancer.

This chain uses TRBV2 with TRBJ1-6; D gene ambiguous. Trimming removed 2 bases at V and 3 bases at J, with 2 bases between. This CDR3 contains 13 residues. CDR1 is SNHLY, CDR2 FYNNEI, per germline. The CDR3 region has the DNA TGTGCCAGCAGTGAAAACTATAATTCACCCCTCCACTTT. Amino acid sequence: CASSENYNSPLHF. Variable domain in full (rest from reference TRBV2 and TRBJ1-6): EPEVTQTPSHQVTQMGQEVILRCVPISNHLYFYWYRQILGQKVEFLVSFYNNEISEKSEIFDDQFSVERPDGSNFTLKIRSTKLEDSAMYFCASSENYNSPLHFGNGTRLTVT.

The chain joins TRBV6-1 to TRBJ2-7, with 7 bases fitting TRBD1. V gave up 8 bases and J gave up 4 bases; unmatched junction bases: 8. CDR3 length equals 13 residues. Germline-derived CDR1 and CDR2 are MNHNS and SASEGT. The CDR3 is CASVPGQMYEQYF. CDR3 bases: TGTGCCAGCGTCCCGGGACAGATGTACGAGCAGTACTTC.

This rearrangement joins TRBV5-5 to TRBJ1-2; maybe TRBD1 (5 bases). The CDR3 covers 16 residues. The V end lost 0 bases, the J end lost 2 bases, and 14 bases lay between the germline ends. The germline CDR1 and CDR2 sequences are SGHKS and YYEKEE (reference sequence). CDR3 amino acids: CASSLGRERGNYGYTF. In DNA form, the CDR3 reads TGTGCCAGCAGCTTGGGCAGGGAGCGTGGGAACTATGGCTACACCTTC.

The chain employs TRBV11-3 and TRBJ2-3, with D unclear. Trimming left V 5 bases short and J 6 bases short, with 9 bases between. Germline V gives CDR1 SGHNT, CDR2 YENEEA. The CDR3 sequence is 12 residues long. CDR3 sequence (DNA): TGTGCCAGCAGCGAGATACCCGATACGCAGTATTTT. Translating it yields CASSEIPDTQYF.

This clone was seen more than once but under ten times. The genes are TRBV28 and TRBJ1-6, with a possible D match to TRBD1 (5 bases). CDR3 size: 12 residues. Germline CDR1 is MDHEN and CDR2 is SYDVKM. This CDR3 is CGSGVGDSPLHF. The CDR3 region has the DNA TGTGGCTCGGGGGTGGGAGATTCACCCCTCCACTTT.

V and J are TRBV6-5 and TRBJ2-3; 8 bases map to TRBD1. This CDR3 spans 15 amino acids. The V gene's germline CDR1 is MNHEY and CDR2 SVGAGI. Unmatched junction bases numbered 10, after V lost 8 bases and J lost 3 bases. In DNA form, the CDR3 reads TGTGCCAGCGGACGACAGGGGAAGGGGACAGATACGCAGTATTTT. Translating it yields CASGRQGKGTDTQYF.

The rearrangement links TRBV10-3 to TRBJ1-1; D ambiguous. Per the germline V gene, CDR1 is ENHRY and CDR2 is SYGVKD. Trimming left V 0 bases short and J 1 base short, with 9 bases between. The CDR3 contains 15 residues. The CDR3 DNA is TGTGCCATCAGTGAGTCTCCTGGGGAGAACACTGAAGCTTTCTTT. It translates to CAISESPGENTEAFF.

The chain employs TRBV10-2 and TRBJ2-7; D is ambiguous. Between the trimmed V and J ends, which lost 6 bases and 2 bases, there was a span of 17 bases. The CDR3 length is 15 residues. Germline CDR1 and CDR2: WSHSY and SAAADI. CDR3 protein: CASRGSAGPTYEQYF. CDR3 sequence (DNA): TGCGCCAGCAGGGGAAGTGCCGGGCCAACCTACGAGCAGTACTTC.

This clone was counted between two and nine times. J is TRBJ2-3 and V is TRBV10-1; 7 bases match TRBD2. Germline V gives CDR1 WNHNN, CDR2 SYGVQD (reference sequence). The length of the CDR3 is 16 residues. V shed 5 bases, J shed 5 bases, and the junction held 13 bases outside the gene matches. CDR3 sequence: CASSPDRGEPGDTQYF. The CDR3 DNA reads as TGCGCCAGCAGTCCGGACCGGGGGGAGCCCGGAGATACGCAGTATTTT.

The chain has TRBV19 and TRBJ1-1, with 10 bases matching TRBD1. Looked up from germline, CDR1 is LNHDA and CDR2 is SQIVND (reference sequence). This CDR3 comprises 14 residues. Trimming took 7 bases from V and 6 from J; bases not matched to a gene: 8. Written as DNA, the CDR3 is TGTGCCAGTACTTGGGACAGGGGATCGCCTGAAGCTTTCTTT. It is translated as CASTWDRGSPEAFF.

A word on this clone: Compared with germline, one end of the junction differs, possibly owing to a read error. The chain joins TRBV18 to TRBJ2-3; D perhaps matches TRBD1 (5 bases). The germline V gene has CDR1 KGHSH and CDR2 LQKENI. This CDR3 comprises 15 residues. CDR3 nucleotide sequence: TGTGCCAGCTCACCTAACTATGCGGACACAGATAGGCAGTATTTT. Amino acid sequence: CASSPNYADTDRQYF.

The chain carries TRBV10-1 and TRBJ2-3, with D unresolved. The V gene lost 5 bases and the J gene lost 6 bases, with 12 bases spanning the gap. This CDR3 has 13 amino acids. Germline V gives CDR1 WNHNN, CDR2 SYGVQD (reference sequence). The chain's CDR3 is CASSREREDTQYF. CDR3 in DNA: TGCGCCAGCAGTCGTGAAAGAGAGGATACGCAGTATTTT.

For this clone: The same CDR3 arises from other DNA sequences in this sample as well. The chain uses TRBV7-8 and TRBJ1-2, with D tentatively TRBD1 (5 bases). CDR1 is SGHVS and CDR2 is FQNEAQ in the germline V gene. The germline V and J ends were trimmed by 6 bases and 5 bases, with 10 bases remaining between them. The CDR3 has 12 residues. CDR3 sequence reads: CASSPGGYGYTF. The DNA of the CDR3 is TGTGCCAGCAGTCCCGGGGGGTATGGCTACACCTTC.

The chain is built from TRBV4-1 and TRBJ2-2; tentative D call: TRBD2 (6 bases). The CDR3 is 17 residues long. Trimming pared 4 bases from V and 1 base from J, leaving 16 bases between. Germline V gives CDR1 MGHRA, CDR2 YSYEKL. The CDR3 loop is CASSLLGGAMNTGELFF. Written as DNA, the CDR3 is TGCGCCAGCAGCCTCCTTGGAGGGGCCATGAACACCGGGGAGCTGTTTTTT.

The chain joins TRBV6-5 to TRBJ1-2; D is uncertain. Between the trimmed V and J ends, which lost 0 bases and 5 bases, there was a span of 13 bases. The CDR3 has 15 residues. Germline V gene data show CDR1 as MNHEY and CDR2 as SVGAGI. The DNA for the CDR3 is TGTGCCAGCAGTTACTCCGGGGTAGAGGGATATGGCTACACCTTC. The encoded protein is CASSYSGVEGYGYTF.

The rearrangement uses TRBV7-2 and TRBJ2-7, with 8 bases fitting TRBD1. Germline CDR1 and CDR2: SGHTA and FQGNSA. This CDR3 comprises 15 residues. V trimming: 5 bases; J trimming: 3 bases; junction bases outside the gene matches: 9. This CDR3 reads CASSQNGDRNYEQYF. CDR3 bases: TGTGCCAGCAGCCAAAATGGGGACAGGAACTACGAGCAGTACTTC.

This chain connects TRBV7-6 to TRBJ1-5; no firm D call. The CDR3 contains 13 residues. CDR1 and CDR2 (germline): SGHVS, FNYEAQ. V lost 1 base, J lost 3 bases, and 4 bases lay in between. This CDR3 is CASSLGTNQPQHF. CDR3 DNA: TGTGCCAGCAGCTTAGGGACCAATCAGCCCCAGCATTTT. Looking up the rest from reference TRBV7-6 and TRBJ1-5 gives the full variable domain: GAGVSQSPRYKVTKRGQDVALRCDPISGHVSLYWYRQALGQGPEFLTYFNYEAQQDKSGLPNDRFSAERPEGSISTLTIQRTEQRDSAMYRCASSLGTNQPQHFGDGTRLSIL.

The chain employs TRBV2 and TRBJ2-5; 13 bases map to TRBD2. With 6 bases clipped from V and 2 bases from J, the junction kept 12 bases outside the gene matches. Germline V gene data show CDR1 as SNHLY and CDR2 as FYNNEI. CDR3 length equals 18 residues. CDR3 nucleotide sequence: TGTGCCAGCAGGCCCCAACTAGCGGGGGGGGTAGTACAAGAGACCCAGTACTTC. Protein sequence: CASRPQLAGGVVQETQYF.